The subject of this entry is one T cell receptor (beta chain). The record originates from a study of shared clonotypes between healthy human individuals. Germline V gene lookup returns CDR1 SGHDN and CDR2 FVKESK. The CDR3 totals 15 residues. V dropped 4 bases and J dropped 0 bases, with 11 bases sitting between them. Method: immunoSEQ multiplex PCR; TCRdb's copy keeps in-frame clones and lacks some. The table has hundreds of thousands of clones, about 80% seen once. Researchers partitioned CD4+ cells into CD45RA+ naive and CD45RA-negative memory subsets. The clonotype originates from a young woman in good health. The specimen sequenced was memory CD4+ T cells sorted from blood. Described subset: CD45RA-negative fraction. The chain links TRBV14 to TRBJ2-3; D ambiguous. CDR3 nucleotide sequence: TGTGCCAGCAGCCCTCGCCCCGGGAGCACAGATACGCAGTATTTT. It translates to CASSPRPGSTDTQYF.